This paragraph reports one T cell receptor (beta chain). What it binds is not known. This record belongs to a study of beta chain features in type 1 diabetes. Whole-study results and caveats: All four CD4+ subsets of Type 1 diabetes patients contained TCRB CDR3s that were moderately but significantly shorter.

Sequenced material consisted of expressed TCRB transcripts (all of the isolated RNA was reverse transcribed). Profiled with immunoSEQ multiplex PCR; TCRdb holds only in-frame clones, not every one. Of hundreds of thousands of clones listed, about 14% are singletons. CDR3 size: 15 residues. CDR1 and CDR2 from the germline V gene are KGHSH and LQKENI. The germline V and J ends were trimmed by 3 bases and 7 bases, with 16 bases remaining between them. The sequence was obtained from a man aged 18 to 29 with type 1 diabetes. The chain joins TRBV18 to TRBJ2-1; unclear D gene. The sample taken for sequencing was naive CD4+ T cells from blood. The CDR3 bases are TGTGCCAGCTCACCCCCGTCACCTCTTACTAATGAGCAGTTCTTC. Its translation is CASSPPSPLTNEQFF.